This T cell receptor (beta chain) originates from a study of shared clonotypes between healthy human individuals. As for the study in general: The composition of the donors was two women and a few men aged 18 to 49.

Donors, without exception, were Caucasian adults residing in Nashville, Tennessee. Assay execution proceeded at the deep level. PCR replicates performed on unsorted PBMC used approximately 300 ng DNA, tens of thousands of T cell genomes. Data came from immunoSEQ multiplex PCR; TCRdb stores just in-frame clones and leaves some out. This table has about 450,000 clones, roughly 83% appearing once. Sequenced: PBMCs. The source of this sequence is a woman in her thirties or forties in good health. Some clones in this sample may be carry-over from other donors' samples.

As DNA, the CDR3 is TGTGCCAGCAGCCAGACAGGGGGAGAGACCCAGTACTTC. Translated: CASSQTGGETQYF. The genes are TRBV11-3 and TRBJ2-5, with TRBD1 identical over 9 bases. V shed 5 bases and J 4 bases; nucleotides not matched to a gene: 2. This CDR3 spans 13 amino acids. From germline, CDR1 is SGHNT and CDR2 YENEEA.